These 13 T cell receptor beta chains originate from one sample sequenced in a study of blood T cell repertoires in COVID-19. Produced via immunoSEQ multiplex PCR; TCRdb's table is partial and in-frame only. The table records about 480,000 clones, about 91% of them present only once. Sequencing was performed on peripheral blood. These receptors all come from a woman aged 45-65 years with COVID-19, enrolled during active disease.

This clone was recorded once. The chain is built from TRBV4-1 and TRBJ2-5; TRBD2 matches 15 bases. V lost 0 bases, J lost 5 bases, and 4 bases stayed unmatched. The CDR3 is 17 residues long. Germline loops: CDR1 MGHRA, CDR2 YSYEKL. The CDR3 reads CASSQDGTSGGRETQYF. The CDR3 DNA sequence: TGCGCCAGCAGCCAAGATGGGACTAGCGGGGGGCGGGAGACCCAGTACTTC.

The genes are TRBV5-6 and TRBJ1-2; TRBD1 aligns across 10 bases. CDR1 is SGHDT and CDR2 is YYEEEE in the germline V gene. J lost 3 bases, V lost 4 bases, and 9 bases had no gene match. CDR3 length: 16 amino acids. CDR3 in amino acids: CASSIYQTGGDYGYTF. The CDR3 coding sequence is TGTGCCAGCAGCATCTACCAGACAGGGGGCGACTATGGCTACACCTTC.

This chain links TRBV28 with TRBJ2-7, with D possibly being TRBD2 (6 bases). The germline V gene encodes CDR1 MDHEN and CDR2 SYDVKM. Trimming took 11 bases from V and 4 from J, leaving 21 bases between them. The CDR3 length is 14 residues. Written as DNA, the CDR3 is TGTGCCGGTTCCACCGGGACGGGAGATTACGAGCAGTACTTC. This encodes CAGSTGTGDYEQYF.

This chain uses TRBV27 with TRBJ1-1; 9 bases line up with TRBD1. V shed 7 bases and J 4 bases; nucleotides not matched to a gene: 16. CDR1 is MNHEY, CDR2 SMNVEV, per germline (reference sequence). The CDR3 has 17 amino acids. The CDR3 region has the DNA TGTGCCAGCACTAAGTTCTCTGGACAGGGGAGGGGCACTGAAGCTTTCTTT. Its protein is CASTKFSGQGRGTEAFF.

The chain employs TRBV7-2 and TRBJ2-5, with 7 bases aligning to TRBD1. Trimming took 4 bases from V and 2 from J; bases not matched to a gene: 7. The CDR3 contains 15 residues. The V gene's germline CDR1 is SGHTA and CDR2 FQGNSA. The CDR3 bases are TGTGCCAGCAGCTCAAGGACAGGCGCGCAAGAGACCCAGTACTTC. It yields the protein CASSSRTGAQETQYF. The full variable domain, its missing parts supplied by reference TRBV7-2 and TRBJ2-5, is GAGVSQSPSNKVTEKGKDVELRCDPISGHTALYWYRQSLGQGLEFLIYFQGNSAPDKSGLPSDRFSAERTGGSVSTLTIQRTQQEDSAVYLCASSSRTGAQETQYFGPGTRLLVL.

This clone was found once. The chain uses TRBV5-1 and TRBJ2-5, with D unclear. Trimming took 3 bases from V and 1 from J, leaving 13 bases between them. Germline values: CDR1 SGHRS, CDR2 YFSETQ. The CDR3 covers 15 residues. The CDR3 here is CASSWSLASQETQYF. The CDR3 nucleotides are TGCGCCAGCAGCTGGAGCTTGGCCAGCCAAGAGACCCAGTACTTC.

The chain links TRBV6-6 to TRBJ1-5; D remains unclear. V gave up 0 bases and J gave up 2 bases, with 8 bases separating them. Germline values: CDR1 MNHNY, CDR2 SVGAGI (reference sequence). CDR3 size: 15 residues. The chain's CDR3 is CASSYSVGGNQPQHF. The CDR3 bases are TGTGCCAGCAGTTACTCTGTAGGAGGCAATCAGCCCCAGCATTTT.

This clone was counted a single time. V and J are TRBV11-1 and TRBJ1-2; possible D gene TRBD1, 5 bases. Trimming left V 6 bases short and J 6 bases short, with 14 bases between. This CDR3 spans 13 amino acids. Germline V gene sequence: CDR1 SGHAT, CDR2 FQDESV (reference sequence). CDR3 in amino acids: CASSYPQGHGYTF. In DNA form, the CDR3 reads TGTGCCAGCAGTTATCCTCAGGGTCATGGCTACACCTTC.

V usage is TRBV25-1 and J usage is TRBJ1-5, with D perhaps matching TRBD1 (6 bases). Between the trimmed V and J ends, which lost 6 bases and 4 bases, there was a span of 10 bases. The CDR3 totals 13 residues. Germline V gene data show CDR1 as MGHDK and CDR2 as SYGVNS. The CDR3 sequence is CASSFGQNQPQHF. In DNA, the CDR3 is TGTGCCAGCAGCTTCGGACAGAATCAGCCCCAGCATTTT.

The J gene is TRBJ1-5, the V gene TRBV6-5; 8 nucleotides line up with TRBD1. The length of the CDR3 is 14 residues. V trimming: 4 bases; J trimming: 6 bases; junction bases outside the gene matches: 5. Germline-derived CDR1 and CDR2 are MNHEY and SVGAGI. The CDR3 is CASSSPGGGQPQHF. For the CDR3, the DNA is TGTGCCAGCAGTTCGCCAGGGGGCGGTCAGCCCCAGCATTTT.

This sequence joins TRBV5-3 and TRBJ1-2; perhaps TRBD1 as D (6 bases). TRBV5-3 is an ORF, with its function uncertain. The CDR3 sequence is 17 residues long. Trimming stripped 4 bases from V and 2 bases from J, with 21 bases between. Here the CDR3 DNA reads TGTGCCAGAAGCACTGATGGGGCAGGGGCGATAAACTATGGCTACACCTTC. Translating it yields CARSTDGAGAINYGYTF.

The rearrangement links TRBV5-6 to TRBJ1-2; 7 nucleotides align to TRBD1. Germline CDR1 and CDR2: SGHDT and YYEEEE. This CDR3 is built from 15 residues. V was clipped by 4 bases and J by 4 bases; unmatched bases: 10. CDR3 residues: CASSRRQGFAYGYTF. CDR3 sequence (DNA): TGTGCCAGCAGCCGTCGACAGGGCTTCGCCTATGGCTACACCTTC.

The chain couples TRBV6-5 to TRBJ1-1; D gene unclear. CDR1 and CDR2 (germline): MNHEY, SVGAGI. The CDR3 loop spans 14 amino acids. V dropped 6 bases and J dropped 0 bases, with 11 bases sitting between them. The CDR3 loop reads CASRPGHMNTEAFF. The CDR3 coding sequence is TGTGCCAGCAGGCCAGGCCACATGAACACTGAAGCTTTCTTT.